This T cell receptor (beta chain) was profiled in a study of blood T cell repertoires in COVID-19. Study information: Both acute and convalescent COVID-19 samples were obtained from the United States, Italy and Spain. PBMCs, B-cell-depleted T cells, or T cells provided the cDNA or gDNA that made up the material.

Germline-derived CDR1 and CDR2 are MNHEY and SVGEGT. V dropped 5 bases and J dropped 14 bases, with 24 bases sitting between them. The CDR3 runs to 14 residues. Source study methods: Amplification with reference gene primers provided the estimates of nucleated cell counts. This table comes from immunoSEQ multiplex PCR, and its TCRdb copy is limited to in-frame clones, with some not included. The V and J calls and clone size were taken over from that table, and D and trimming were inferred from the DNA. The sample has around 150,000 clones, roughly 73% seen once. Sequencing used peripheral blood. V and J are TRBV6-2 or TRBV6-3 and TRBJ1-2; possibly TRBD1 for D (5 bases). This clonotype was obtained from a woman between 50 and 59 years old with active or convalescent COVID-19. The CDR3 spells CASSKPGRGSGGTF. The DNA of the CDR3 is TGTGCCAGCAGTAAACCGGGACGAGGTTCGGGGGGTACCTTC.